A single sample is the source of the 7 T cell receptor beta chains below, sequenced in a study of T cell responses to AZD1222 COVID-19 vaccine. Some clones are missing from TCRdb's copy, which holds only in-frame ones; the method was immunoSEQ multiplex PCR. The profile shows roughly 83,000 clones, about 82% of them singletons. The sequences come from peripheral blood, collected on day 0 of AZD1222 vaccination. Receptor source: an adult in good health.

The rearrangement links TRBV12-3 or TRBV12-4 to TRBJ1-2; D ambiguous. The CDR3 runs to 13 residues. The V gene lost 5 bases and the J gene lost 8 bases, with 15 bases spanning the gap. CDR3 DNA sequence: TGTGCCAGCAGTCGCCTAGGCCCGCGAGGCTACACCTTC. This encodes CASSRLGPRGYTF.

The chain uses TRBV2 and TRBJ2-7, with D uncertain. The germline V and J ends were trimmed by 0 bases and 1 base, with 10 bases remaining between them. Germline lookup yields CDR1 SNHLY and CDR2 FYNNEI. This CDR3 has 15 amino acids. This CDR3 is CASSEALRRSYEQYF. CDR3 DNA sequence: TGTGCCAGCAGTGAAGCGCTCAGACGGTCCTACGAGCAGTACTTC.

This chain joins TRBV18 and TRBJ1-5; D is possibly TRBD1 (6 bases). From germline, CDR1 is KGHSH and CDR2 LQKENI. V was pared by 3 bases and J by 1 base, with 10 bases between. CDR3 length: 15 amino acids. The CDR3 spells CASSPQGHSNQPQHF. The CDR3 bases are TGTGCCAGCTCACCGCAGGGACACAGCAATCAGCCCCAGCATTTT. Full variable domain (missing parts from reference TRBV18 and TRBJ1-5): NAGVMQNPRHLVRRRGQEARLRCSPMKGHSHVYWYRQLPEEGLKFMVYLQKENIIDESGMPKERFSAEFPKEGPSILRIQQVVRGDSAAYFCASSPQGHSNQPQHFGDGTRLSIL.

This chain joins TRBV19 and TRBJ1-2; 7 positions match TRBD1. The V segment lost 7 bases and the J segment 8 bases; nucleotides outside the gene matches: 19. Germline-derived CDR1 and CDR2 are LNHDA and SQIVND (reference sequence). The CDR3 sequence is 16 residues long. CDR3 region: CASTNGPKINRGGYTF. The CDR3 coding sequence is TGTGCCAGTACCAATGGGCCTAAAATTAACAGGGGAGGCTACACCTTC.

This clone appeared a few times. At one boundary the junction diverges from the germline segment, which might be a read error. The V call is TRBV28, the J call TRBJ2-3; D unresolved. This CDR3 has 19 residues. Germline values: CDR1 MDHEN, CDR2 SYDVKM. The CDR3 DNA follows: TGTGCCAGCAGTTCTACGAGTCTCACTGAGGAAGAGAGCACAGATACGCAGTGTTTT. It yields the protein CASSSTSLTEEESTDTQCF.

The rearrangement joins TRBV24-1 to TRBJ2-7, with 8 bases matching TRBD1. J was trimmed by 2 bases and V by 4 bases; bases with no gene match: 12. Looked up from germline, CDR1 is KGHDR and CDR2 is SFDVKD. This CDR3 is built from 17 residues. The CDR3 nucleotides read TGTGCCACCAGTGACTCTCGAAGACAGGGGCCTCCCTACGAGCAGTACTTC. Its protein is CATSDSRRQGPPYEQYF.

The gene calls are TRBV19 and TRBJ1-6; 10 nucleotides line up with TRBD1. Germline values: CDR1 LNHDA, CDR2 SQIVND (reference sequence). CDR3 length equals 15 residues. Germline trimming cut 5 bases from V and 10 bases from J; bases unmatched to any gene: 8. CDR3 coding DNA: TGTGCCAGTAGTCCTCGGGGACAGGGGTCGTCACCCCTCCACTTT. Protein sequence: CASSPRGQGSSPLHF.